Below, one TCR beta chain is given with its context. Method: immunoSEQ multiplex PCR; TCRdb's copy keeps in-frame clones and lacks some. The repertoire holds around 200,000 clones, with over 75% as singletons. The source of the sample is a study of blood T cell repertoires in COVID-19. Ages ranged from roughly 18 to 100 years, with residence in about two dozen US areas. Recovered status applied to Cohort 3 donors who had two consecutive negative PCRs. It also applied to those with clearance or with symptom resolution. The CDR3 is 11 residues long. Germline lookup yields CDR1 GTSNPN and CDR2 SVGIG (reference sequence). V was cut by 0 bases and J by 8 bases, with 7 bases left in between.

This chain connects TRBV30 to TRBJ1-2; no definite D call. Sequencing used PBMCs or T cells enriched from blood (not recorded which). This sequence originates from a woman aged 18 to 35 who had recovered from COVID-19. CDR3 loop: CAWSVKEGYTF. For the CDR3, the DNA is TGTGCCTGGAGTGTAAAGGAGGGCTACACCTTC.